A selection of T cell receptor beta chains follows, all from one sample in a study of regulatory T cells in long-lasting Graves disease. TCRdb redid the calling of the multiplex PCR reads with MiXCR, one entry per CDR3 protein. The sample contains more than 650,000 distinct CDR3 sequences, around 30% of which appear only once. This material consisted of peripheral blood mononuclear cells (PBMCs), taken when the disease was refractory, from a patient treated with antithyroid drugs. The receptors originated from a female donor with Graves disease. Both conserved end residues are part of each CDR3. The D gene is left open where the match is weak. Clone size appears in some rows only: once, few, many, or a class for an expanded clone.

-,TRBV18,-,CASSPPTRVDTIYF
-,TRBV27,few,CASSLSRDIRYSNQPQHF
-,TRBV19,few,CASSYARGRGYGYTF
-,TRBV29-1,few,CSVGSGGQETQYF
TRBD1,TRBV6-5,-,CASSLGGSRSSYTF
-,TRBV30,-,CAWGEIYGYTF
-,TRBV12-3/TRBV12-4,few,CASTPSRQYGSNEQFF
TRBD2,TRBV7-2,-,CASSLVSSGMAKNIQYF
-,TRBV20-1,-,CSAIPGRARDIQYF
TRBD2,TRBV12-3/TRBV12-4,-,CASSSWLAGDNEQFF
TRBD2,TRBV27,-,CASSFPLAGLGEQFF
-,TRBV6-1,many,CASRSYYEQYF
-,TRBV7-8,-,CACAPLRRGEKLFF
-,TRBV6-1,-,CASSERKIEAFF
TRBD2,TRBV11-2,-,CASSYTSGRRGNEQFF
TRBD1,TRBV2,many,CASRDHDRAPDEKLFF
-,TRBV2,many,CASSDKVRGGVYEQYF
TRBD1,TRBV27,few,CASSPGTGALMNTEAFF
-,TRBV12-5,few,CASGRHRSKPSYNEQFF
-,TRBV19,few,CASVDGLDYGYTF
-,TRBV19,few,CASTDSFNEKLFF
-,TRBV12-3/TRBV12-4,many,CASSLSQFGYTF